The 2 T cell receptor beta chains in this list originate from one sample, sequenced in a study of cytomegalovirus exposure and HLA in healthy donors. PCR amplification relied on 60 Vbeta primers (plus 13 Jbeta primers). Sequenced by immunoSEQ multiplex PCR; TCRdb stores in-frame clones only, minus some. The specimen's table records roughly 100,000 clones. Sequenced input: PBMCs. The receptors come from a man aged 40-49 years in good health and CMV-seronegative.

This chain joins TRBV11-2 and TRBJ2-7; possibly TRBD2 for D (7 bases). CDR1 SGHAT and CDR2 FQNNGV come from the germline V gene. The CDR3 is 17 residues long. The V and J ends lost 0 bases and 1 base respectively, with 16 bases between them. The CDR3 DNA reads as TGTGCCAGCAGCTTAGACGGTCGGGGGGCAGATTCCTACGAGCAGTACTTC. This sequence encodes CASSLDGRGADSYEQYF.

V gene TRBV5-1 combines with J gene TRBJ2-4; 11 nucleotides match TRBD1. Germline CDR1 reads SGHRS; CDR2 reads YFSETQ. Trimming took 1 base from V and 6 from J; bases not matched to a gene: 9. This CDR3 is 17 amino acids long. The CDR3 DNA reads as TGCGCCAGCAGCTTGTCTGGGCCGGGACAGGGGGGAAACATTCAGTACTTC. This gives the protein CASSLSGPGQGGNIQYF.